This T cell receptor (beta chain) was sequenced in a study of cytomegalovirus exposure and HLA in healthy donors. Points on this clone: Its target is unknown.

The PCR employed 60 Vbeta primers together with 13 Jbeta primers. The data were produced by immunoSEQ multiplex PCR, yet TCRdb's version contains in-frame clones alone and is incomplete. The sample records about 180,000 clones, roughly 79% being singletons. The CDR3 has 14 amino acids. V was pared by 5 bases and J by 10 bases, with 13 bases of the junction left unmatched. Germline assignment: CDR1 SEHNR and CDR2 FQNEAQ (reference sequence). Notes on the study in general: Immune exposure information available was restricted to CMV serostatus. The likely explanation for a cluster of highly shared sequence variants was sequencing artifact. Most of the TCR beta V segments (in an earlier analysis) were productive either about 87% or about 30% of the time. The study recorded over 150 TCR beta chains that were cytomegalovirus-associated.

The rearrangement uses TRBV7-9 and TRBJ1-1, with 7 bases that match TRBD1. The sequencing input was PBMCs. The source of this sequence is a male donor in good health and CMV-seronegative. CDR3 bases: TGTGCCAGCAGCCAGGCCCCCGGGACAGCTCGAGCTTTCTTT. Protein sequence: CASSQAPGTARAFF.